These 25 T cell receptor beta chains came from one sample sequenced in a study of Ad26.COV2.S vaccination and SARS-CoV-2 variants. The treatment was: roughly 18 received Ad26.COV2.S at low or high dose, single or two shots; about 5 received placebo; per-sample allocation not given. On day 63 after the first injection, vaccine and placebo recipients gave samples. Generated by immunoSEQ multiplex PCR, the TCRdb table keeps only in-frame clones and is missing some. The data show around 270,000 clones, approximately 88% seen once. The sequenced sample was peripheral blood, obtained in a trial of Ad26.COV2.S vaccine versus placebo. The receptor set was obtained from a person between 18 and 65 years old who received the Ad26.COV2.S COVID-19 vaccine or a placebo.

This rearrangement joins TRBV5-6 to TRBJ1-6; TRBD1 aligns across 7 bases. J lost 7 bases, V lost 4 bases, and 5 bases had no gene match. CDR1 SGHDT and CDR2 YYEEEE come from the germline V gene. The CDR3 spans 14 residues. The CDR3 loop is CASSLGQPNSPLHF. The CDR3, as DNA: TGTGCCAGCAGCCTGGGACAGCCAAATTCACCCCTCCACTTT.

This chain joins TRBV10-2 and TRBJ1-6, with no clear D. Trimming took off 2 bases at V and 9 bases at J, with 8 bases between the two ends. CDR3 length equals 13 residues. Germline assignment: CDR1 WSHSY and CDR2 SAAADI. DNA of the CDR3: TGCGCCAGCAGTGAGAGCGGTGGTTCACCCCTCCACTTT. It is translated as CASSESGGSPLHF.

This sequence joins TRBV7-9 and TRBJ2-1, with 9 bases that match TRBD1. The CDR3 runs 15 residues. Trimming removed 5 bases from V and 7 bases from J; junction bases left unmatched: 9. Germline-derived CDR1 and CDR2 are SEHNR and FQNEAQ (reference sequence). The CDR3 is CASSPRDRVVNEQFF. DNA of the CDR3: TGTGCCAGCAGCCCCCGGGACAGGGTCGTAAATGAGCAGTTCTTC.

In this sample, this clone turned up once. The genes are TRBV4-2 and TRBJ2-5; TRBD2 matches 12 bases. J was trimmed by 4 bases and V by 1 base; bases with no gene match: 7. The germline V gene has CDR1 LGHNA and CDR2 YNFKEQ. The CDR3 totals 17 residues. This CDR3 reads CASSQGTSGIAGETQYF. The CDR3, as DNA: TGTGCCAGCAGCCAAGGGACTAGCGGGATCGCGGGAGAGACCCAGTACTTC.

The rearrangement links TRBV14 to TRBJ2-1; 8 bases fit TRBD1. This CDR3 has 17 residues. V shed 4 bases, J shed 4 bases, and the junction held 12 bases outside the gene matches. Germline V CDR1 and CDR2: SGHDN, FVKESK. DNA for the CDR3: TGTGCCAGCAGCCCAGATCACAGGGGGATGCAGTACAATGAGCAGTTCTTC. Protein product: CASSPDHRGMQYNEQFF. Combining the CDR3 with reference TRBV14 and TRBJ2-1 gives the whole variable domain EAGVTQFPSHSVIEKGQTVTLRCDPISGHDNLYWYRRVMGKEIKFLLHFVKESKQDESGMPNNRFLAERTGGTYSTLKVQPAELEDSGVYFCASSPDHRGMQYNEQFFGPGTRLTVL.

The CDR3 reads CASSISGTSGFYEQFF. The CDR3 coding sequence is TGTGCCAGCTCAATATCTGGGACTAGCGGGTTTTATGAGCAGTTCTTC. V and J are TRBV18 and TRBJ2-1; TRBD2 aligns across 12 bases. The CDR3 is made up of 16 amino acids. Looked up from germline, CDR1 is KGHSH and CDR2 is LQKENI. J lost 8 bases, V lost 5 bases, and 10 bases had no gene match.

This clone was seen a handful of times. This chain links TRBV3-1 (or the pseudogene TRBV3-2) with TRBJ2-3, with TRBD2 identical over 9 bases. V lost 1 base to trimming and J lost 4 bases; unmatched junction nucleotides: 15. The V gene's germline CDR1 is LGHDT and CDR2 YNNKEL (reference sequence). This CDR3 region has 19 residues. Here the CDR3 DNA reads TGTGCCAGCAGCCAAGGTTTTTATATCGCGGGAGGGCCGGCAGATACGCAGTATTTT. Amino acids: CASSQGFYIAGGPADTQYF.

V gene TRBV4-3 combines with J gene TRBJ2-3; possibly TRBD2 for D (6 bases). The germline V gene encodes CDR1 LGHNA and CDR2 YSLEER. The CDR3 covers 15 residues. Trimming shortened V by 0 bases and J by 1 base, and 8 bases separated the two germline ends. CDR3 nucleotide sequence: TGCGCCAGCAGCCAAGAACAGCGGGGCACAGATACGCAGTATTTT. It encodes CASSQEQRGTDTQYF.

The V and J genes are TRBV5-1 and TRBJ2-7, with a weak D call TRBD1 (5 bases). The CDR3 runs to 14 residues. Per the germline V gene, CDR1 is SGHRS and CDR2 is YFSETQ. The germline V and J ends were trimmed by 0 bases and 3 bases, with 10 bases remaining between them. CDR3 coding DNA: TGCGCCAGCAGCTTGGCCGACAGTTGCTACGAGCAGTACGTC. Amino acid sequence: CASSLADSCYEQYV.

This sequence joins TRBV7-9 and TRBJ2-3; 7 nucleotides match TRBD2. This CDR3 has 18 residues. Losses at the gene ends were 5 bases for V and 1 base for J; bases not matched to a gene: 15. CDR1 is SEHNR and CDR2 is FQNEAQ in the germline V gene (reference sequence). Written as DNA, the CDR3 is TGTGCCAGCAGCCCGCCTCGGGCGGGGGATGTTGGCACAGATACGCAGTATTTT. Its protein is CASSPPRAGDVGTDTQYF.

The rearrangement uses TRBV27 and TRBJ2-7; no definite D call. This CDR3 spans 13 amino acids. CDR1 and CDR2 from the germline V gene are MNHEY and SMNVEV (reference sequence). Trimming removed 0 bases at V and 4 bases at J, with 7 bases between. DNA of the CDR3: TGTGCCAGCAGTTTATCAGACGGGTACGAGCAGTACTTC. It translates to CASSLSDGYEQYF.

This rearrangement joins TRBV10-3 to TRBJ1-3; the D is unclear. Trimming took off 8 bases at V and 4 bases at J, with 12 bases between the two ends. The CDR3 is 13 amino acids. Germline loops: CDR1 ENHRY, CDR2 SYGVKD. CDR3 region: CAIGSPPGNTIYF. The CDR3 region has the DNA TGTGCCATCGGCTCACCCCCAGGAAACACCATATATTTT.

The CDR3 region is CASSYLSGFDQPQHF. As DNA, the CDR3 is TGTGCCAGCAGCTATCTCAGTGGGTTTGATCAGCCCCAGCATTTT. The V gene is TRBV7-2, the J gene TRBJ1-5; D is ambiguous. This CDR3 has 15 amino acids. Germline CDR1 is SGHTA and CDR2 is FQGNSA. V lost 4 bases, J lost 5 bases, and 15 bases lay in between.

The DNA of the CDR3 is TGCGCCAGCAGTCGGACAGGGGGGACATCCTACAATGAGCAGTTCTTC. It codes for CASSRTGGTSYNEQFF. V gene TRBV5-1 combines with J gene TRBJ2-1; TRBD1 agrees at 10 bases. Looked up from germline, CDR1 is SGHRS and CDR2 is YFSETQ. The V and J ends lost 5 bases and 1 base, in that order; junction bases with no gene match: 6. The CDR3 is 16 amino acids.

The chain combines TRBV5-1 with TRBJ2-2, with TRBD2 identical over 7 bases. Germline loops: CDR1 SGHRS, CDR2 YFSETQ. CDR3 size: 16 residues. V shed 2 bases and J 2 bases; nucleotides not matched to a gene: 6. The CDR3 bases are TGCGCCAGCAGCTTTGGGGCTAGCGGAAACACCGGGGAGCTGTTTTTT. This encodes CASSFGASGNTGELFF.

CDR3 sequence (DNA): TGTGCCAGCAGTTACTCCCAGGGGTCCTACAATGAGCAGTTCTTC. This encodes CASSYSQGSYNEQFF. The chain recombines TRBV6-5 with TRBJ2-1; a weak D match, TRBD1 (6 bases). Trimming pared 0 bases from V and 1 base from J, leaving 7 bases between. Germline lookup yields CDR1 MNHEY and CDR2 SVGAGI. This CDR3 region has 15 residues.

The CDR3 region has the DNA TGTGCCAGCAGCTCTAGCGGGGGGGCATACAATGAGCAGTTCTTC. Its protein product is CASSSSGGAYNEQFF. The J gene is TRBJ2-1, the V gene TRBV7-2, with 12 bases matching TRBD2. The CDR3 totals 15 residues. V trimming: 4 bases; J trimming: 4 bases; junction bases outside the gene matches: 2. Germline-derived CDR1 and CDR2 are SGHTA and FQGNSA.

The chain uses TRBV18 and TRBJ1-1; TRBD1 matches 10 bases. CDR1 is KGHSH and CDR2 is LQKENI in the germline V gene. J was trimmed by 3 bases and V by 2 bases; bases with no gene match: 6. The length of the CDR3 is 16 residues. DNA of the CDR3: TGTGCCAGCTCACCAACCCCCGGGACAGGGGACACTGAAGCTTTCTTT. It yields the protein CASSPTPGTGDTEAFF.

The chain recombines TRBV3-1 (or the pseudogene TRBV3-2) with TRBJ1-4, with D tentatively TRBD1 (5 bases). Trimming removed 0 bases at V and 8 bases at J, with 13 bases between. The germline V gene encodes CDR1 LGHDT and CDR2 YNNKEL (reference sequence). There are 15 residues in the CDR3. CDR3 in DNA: TGTGCCAGCAGCCAAGATGGGGCCGCTGGGGAAAAACTGTTTTTT. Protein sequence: CASSQDGAAGEKLFF.

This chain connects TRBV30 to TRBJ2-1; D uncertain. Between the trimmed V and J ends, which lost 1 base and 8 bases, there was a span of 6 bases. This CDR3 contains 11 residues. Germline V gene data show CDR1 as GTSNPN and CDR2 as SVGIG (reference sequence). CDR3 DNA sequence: TGTGCCTGGAGTGGTGGGTATGAGCAGTTCTTC. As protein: CAWSGGYEQFF.

CDR3 coding DNA: TGCAGCGTTGAAGATCCAGGGCGTACCTATGGCTACACCTTC. Protein product: CSVEDPGRTYGYTF. This chain uses TRBV29-1 with TRBJ1-2; D is possibly TRBD1 (5 bases). V lost 0 bases to trimming and J lost 4 bases, with 12 bases between them. Looked up from germline, CDR1 is SQVTM and CDR2 is ANQGSEA. The CDR3 loop spans 14 amino acids.

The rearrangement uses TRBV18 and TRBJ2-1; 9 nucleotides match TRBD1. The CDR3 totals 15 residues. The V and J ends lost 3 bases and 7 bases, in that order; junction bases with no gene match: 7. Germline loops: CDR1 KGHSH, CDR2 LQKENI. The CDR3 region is CASSPGTGSGNEQFF. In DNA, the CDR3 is TGTGCCAGCTCACCCGGGACAGGGAGCGGGAATGAGCAGTTCTTC.

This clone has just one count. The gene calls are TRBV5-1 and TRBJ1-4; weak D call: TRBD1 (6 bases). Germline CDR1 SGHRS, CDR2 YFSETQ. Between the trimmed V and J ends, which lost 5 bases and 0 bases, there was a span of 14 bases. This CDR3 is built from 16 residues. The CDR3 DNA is TGCGCCAGCAGGAAGGACAGCGGCACAACTAATGAAAAACTGTTTTTT. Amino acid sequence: CASRKDSGTTNEKLFF.

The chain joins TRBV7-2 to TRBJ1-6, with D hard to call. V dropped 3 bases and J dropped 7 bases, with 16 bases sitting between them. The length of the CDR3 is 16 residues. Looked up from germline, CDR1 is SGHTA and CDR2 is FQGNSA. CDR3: CASSLTVYLLNSPLHF. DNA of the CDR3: TGTGCCAGCAGCTTGACTGTGTATTTGCTAAATTCACCCCTCCACTTT.

The CDR3 loop is CSVPAGGPIETQYF. DNA for the CDR3: TGCAGCGTTCCAGCGGGAGGCCCAATTGAGACCCAGTACTTC. V is TRBV29-1 and J is TRBJ2-5, with 9 positions matching TRBD2. The CDR3 is 14 amino acids. Trimming took 5 bases from V and 5 from J; bases not matched to a gene: 9. Per the germline V gene, CDR1 is SQVTM and CDR2 is ANQGSEA. Full variable domain (outside the CDR3, taken from reference TRBV29-1 and TRBJ2-5): SAVISQKPSRDICQRGTSLTIQCQVDSQVTMMFWYRQQPGQSLTLIATANQGSEATYESGFVIDKFPISRPNLTFSTLTVSNMSPEDSSIYLCSVPAGGPIETQYFGPGTRLLVL.